This T cell receptor beta chain was sequenced in a study of blood T cell repertoires in COVID-19. Study as a whole: There were acute and convalescent COVID-19 samples, and they came from the United States, Italy and Spain. Nucleic acid was either cDNA or gDNA, and it came from T cells, B-cell-depleted T cells, or PBMCs.

Libraries were prepared by immunoSEQ multiplex PCR; TCRdb keeps only in-frame clonotypes and omits some of them. This table holds 350,000 or so clones, around 87% found once. CDR3 length: 15 amino acids. With V trimmed by 3 bases and J by 5 bases, 5 bases remained unmatched. Germline V lookup: CDR1 SGHNT, CDR2 YYREEE (reference sequence). Seattle patients were enrolled while actively infected and followed longitudinally. The source material was peripheral blood. This receptor was obtained from a woman aged 25 to 39 with COVID-19, enrolled during active disease. The chain combines TRBV5-4 with TRBJ2-3; 11 bases map to TRBD2. This CDR3 is CASSSPGLAVDTQYF. Written as DNA, the CDR3 is TGTGCCAGCAGCTCTCCGGGACTAGCGGTAGATACGCAGTATTTT.